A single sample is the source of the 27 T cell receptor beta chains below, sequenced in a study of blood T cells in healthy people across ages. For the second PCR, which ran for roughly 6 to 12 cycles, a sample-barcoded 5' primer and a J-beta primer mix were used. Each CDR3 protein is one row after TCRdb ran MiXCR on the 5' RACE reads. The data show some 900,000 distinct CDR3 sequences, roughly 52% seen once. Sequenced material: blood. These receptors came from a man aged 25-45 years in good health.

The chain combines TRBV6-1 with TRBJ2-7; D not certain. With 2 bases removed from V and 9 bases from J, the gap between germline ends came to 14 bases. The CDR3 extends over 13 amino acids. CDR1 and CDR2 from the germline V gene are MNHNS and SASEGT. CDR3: CASSESGLPGQYF. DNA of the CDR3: TGTGCCAGCAGTGAATCCGGCCTACCCGGGCAGTACTTC.

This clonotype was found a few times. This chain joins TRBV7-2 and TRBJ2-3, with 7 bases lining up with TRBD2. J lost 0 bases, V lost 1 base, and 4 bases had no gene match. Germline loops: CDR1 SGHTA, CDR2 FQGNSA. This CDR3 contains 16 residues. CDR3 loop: CASSLGPGLSTDTQYF. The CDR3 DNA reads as TGTGCCAGCAGCTTAGGTCCGGGACTAAGCACAGATACGCAGTATTTT.

The CDR3 DNA reads as TGTGCCAGCTCACCATTTGGCGGGGATAGCACAGATACGCAGTATTTT. It is translated as CASSPFGGDSTDTQYF. The rearrangement links TRBV18 to TRBJ2-3; D is perhaps TRBD2 (6 bases). The V gene's germline CDR1 is KGHSH and CDR2 LQKENI. This CDR3 has 16 amino acids. V dropped 2 bases and J dropped 0 bases, with 12 bases sitting between them. Using reference TRBV18 and TRBJ2-3 for the parts outside the CDR3, the full variable domain is NAGVMQNPRHLVRRRGQEARLRCSPMKGHSHVYWYRQLPEEGLKFMVYLQKENIIDESGMPKERFSAEFPKEGPSILRIQQVVRGDSAAYFCASSPFGGDSTDTQYFGPGTRLTVL.

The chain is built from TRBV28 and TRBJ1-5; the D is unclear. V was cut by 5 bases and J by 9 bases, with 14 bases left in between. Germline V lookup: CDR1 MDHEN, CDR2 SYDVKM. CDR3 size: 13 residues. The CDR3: CASSERKGSPQHF. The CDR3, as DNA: TGTGCCAGCAGTGAGAGGAAGGGTTCGCCCCAGCATTTT.

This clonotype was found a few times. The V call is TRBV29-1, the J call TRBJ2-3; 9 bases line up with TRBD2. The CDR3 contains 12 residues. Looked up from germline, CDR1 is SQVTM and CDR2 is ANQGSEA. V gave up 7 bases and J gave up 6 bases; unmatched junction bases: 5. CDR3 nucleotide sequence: TGCAGCGCCACCGGGACTAGCGATACGCAGTATTTT. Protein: CSATGTSDTQYF.

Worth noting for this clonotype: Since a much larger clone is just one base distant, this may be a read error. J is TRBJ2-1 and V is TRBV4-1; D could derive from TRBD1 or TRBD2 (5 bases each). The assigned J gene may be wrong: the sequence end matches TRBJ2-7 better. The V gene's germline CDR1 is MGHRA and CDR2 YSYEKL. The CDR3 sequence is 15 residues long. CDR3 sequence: CASSREGSSYNEQYF. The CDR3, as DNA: TGCGCCAGCAGCCGAGAGGGGAGCTCCTACAATGAGCAGTACTTC.

As DNA, the CDR3 is TGCAGCATACAAGAGAGAAGAGACAATGAGCAGTTCTTC. Translated: CSIQERRDNEQFF. V and J are TRBV29-1 and TRBJ2-1; no clear D gene. Germline CDR1 and CDR2: SQVTM and ANQGSEA. The V end lost 8 bases, the J end lost 5 bases, and 16 bases lay between the germline ends. The CDR3 is made up of 13 amino acids.

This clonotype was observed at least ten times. CDR3 sequence (DNA): TGCGCCAGCACACGCGAGCGGACACCCCAAGAGACCCAGTACTTC. Translated: CASTRERTPQETQYF. This chain uses TRBV5-1 with TRBJ2-5, with D possibly called TRBD1 or TRBD2 (5 bases each). The V end was cut by 6 bases, the J end by 1 base, with 16 bases between. This CDR3 has 15 amino acids. Germline V gene sequence: CDR1 SGHRS, CDR2 YFSETQ. The full variable domain, rest sourced from reference TRBV5-1 and TRBJ2-5, is KAGVTQTPRYLIKTRGQQVTLSCSPISGHRSVSWYQQTPGQGLQFLFEYFSETQRNKGNFPGRFSGRQFSNSRSEMNVSTLELGDSALYLCASTRERTPQETQYFGPGTRLLVL.

In nucleotides, the CDR3 is TGTGCCAGCCAACGGGGGGCAACAGGGGGATTAGAAAAACTGTTTTTT. This sequence encodes CASQRGATGGLEKLFF. The rearrangement links TRBV4-2 to TRBJ1-4; 8 nucleotides agree with TRBD1. In germline, CDR1 is LGHNA, CDR2 YNFKEQ. The CDR3 has 16 amino acids. V lost 8 bases to trimming and J lost 8 bases; unmatched junction nucleotides: 16.

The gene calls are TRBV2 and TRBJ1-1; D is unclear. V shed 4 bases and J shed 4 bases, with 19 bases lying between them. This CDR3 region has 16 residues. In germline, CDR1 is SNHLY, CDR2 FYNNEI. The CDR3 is CASSASSASPGTEAFF. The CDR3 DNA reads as TGTGCCAGCAGTGCGAGCAGTGCTTCTCCTGGCACTGAAGCTTTCTTT.

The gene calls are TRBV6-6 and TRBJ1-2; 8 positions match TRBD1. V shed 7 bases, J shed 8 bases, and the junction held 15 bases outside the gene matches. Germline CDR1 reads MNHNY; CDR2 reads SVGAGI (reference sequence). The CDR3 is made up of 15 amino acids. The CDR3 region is CASNTRQGLGWGYTF. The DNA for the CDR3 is TGTGCCAGCAACACCCGACAGGGGTTGGGGTGGGGCTACACCTTC.

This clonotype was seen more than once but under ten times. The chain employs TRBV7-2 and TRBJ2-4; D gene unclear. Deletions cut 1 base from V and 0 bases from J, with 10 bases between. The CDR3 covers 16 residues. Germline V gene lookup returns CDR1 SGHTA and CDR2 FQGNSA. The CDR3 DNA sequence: TGTGCCAGCAGCTTAGGTCCCGATTCAGCCAAAAACATTCAGTACTTC. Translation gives CASSLGPDSAKNIQYF.

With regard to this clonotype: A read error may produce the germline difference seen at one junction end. The CDR3, as DNA: TGTGCCTGCAGCTCGGAAGCGGGGAGCCAAGAGACCCAGTACTTC. As protein: CACSSEAGSQETQYF. This chain uses TRBV7-6 with TRBJ2-5, with 7 positions matching TRBD2. The CDR3 covers 15 residues. Germline V CDR1 and CDR2: SGHVS, FNYEAQ.

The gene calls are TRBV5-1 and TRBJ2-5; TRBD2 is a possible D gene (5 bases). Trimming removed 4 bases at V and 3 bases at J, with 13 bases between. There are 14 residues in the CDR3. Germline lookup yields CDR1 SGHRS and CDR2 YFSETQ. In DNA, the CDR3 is TGCGCCAGCAGCCCGGACTGGAACGAAGAGACCCAGTACTTC. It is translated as CASSPDWNEETQYF.

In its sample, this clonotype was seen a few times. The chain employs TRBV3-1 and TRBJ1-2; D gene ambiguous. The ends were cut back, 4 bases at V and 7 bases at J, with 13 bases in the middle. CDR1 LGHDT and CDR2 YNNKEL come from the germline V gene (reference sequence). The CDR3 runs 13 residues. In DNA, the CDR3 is TGTGCCAGCAGCCCCCAAGGTTCCGGTGGCTACACCTTC. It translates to CASSPQGSGGYTF.

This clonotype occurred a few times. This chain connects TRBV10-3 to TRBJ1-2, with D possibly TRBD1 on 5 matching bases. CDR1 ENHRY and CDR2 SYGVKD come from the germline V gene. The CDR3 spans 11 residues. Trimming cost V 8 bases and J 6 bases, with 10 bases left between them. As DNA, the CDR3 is TGTGCCATCTGGGGCAAAAATGGCTACACCTTC. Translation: CAIWGKNGYTF.

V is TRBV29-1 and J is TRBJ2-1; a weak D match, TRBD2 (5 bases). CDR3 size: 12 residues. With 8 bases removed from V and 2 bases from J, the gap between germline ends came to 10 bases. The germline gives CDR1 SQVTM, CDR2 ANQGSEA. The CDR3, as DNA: TGCAGCCCTCGGGGTGCCTACAATGAGCAGTTCTTC. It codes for CSPRGAYNEQFF.

The CDR3 coding sequence is TGTGCCAGCTCACCGGACACTACCCACTACGAGCAGTACTTC. Protein sequence: CASSPDTTHYEQYF. This chain joins TRBV6-6 and TRBJ2-7, with a possible D match to TRBD1 (5 bases). Germline V gene data show CDR1 as MNHNY and CDR2 as SVGAGI (reference sequence). Trimming took 8 bases from V and 3 from J, leaving 17 bases between them. This CDR3 has 14 amino acids.

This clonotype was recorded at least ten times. The CDR3: CASSYSMGGAQYF. CDR3 nucleotide sequence: TGTGCCAGCAGTTACTCGATGGGGGGAGCGCAGTATTTT. The V and J genes are TRBV6-5 and TRBJ2-3; TRBD2 is a possible D gene (6 bases). There are 13 residues in the CDR3. V lost 0 bases and J lost 10, with 11 bases in between. The germline gives CDR1 MNHEY, CDR2 SVGAGI.

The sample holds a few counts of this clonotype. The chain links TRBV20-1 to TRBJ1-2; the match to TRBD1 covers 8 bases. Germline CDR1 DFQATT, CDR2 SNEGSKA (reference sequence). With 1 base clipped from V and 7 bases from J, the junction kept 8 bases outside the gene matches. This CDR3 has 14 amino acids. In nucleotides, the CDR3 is TGCAGTGCTAGAGCCCAGGGGGCGAACGTTGGCTACACCTTC. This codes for CSARAQGANVGYTF.

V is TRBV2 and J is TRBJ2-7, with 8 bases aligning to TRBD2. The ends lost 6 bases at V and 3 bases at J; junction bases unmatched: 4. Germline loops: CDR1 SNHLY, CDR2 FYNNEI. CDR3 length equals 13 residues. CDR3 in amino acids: CASRETSVYEQYF. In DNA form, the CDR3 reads TGTGCCAGCAGGGAGACTAGCGTCTACGAGCAGTACTTC.

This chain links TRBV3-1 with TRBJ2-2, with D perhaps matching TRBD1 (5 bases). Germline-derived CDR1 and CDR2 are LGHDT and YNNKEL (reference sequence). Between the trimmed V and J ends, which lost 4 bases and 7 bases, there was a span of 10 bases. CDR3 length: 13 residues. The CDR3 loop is CASSLDRYGELFF. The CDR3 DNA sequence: TGTGCCAGCAGCCTCGACAGATACGGGGAGCTGTTTTTT. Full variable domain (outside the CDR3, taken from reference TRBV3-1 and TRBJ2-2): DTAVSQTPKYLVTQMGNDKSIKCEQNLGHDTMYWYKQDSKKFLKIMFSYNNKELIINETVPNRFSPKSPDKAHLNLHINSLELGDSAVYFCASSLDRYGELFFGEGSRLTVL.

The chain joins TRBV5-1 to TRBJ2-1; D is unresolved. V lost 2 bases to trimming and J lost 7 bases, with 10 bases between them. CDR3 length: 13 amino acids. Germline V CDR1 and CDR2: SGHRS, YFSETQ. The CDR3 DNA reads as TGCGCCAGCAGCTTCTCTGTCGGGAATGAGCAGTTCTTC. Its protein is CASSFSVGNEQFF.

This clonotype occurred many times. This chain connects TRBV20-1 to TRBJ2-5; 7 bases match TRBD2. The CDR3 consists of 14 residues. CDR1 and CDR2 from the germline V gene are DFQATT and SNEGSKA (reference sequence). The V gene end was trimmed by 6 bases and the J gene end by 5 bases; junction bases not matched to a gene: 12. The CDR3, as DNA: TGCAGTGCGTCTCCCGCTGGCGGGGGTGAGACCCAGTACTTC. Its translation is CSASPAGGGETQYF.

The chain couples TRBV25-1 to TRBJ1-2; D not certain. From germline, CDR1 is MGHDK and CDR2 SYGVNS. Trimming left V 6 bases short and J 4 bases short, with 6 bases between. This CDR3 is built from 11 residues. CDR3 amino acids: CASRTLYGYTF. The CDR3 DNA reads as TGTGCCAGCAGGACCCTCTATGGCTACACCTTC.

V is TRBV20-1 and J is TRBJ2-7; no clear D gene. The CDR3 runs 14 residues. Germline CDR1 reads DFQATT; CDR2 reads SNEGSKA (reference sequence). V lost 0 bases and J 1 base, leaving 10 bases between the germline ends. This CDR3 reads CSARDRALSYEQYF. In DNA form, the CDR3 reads TGCAGTGCTAGAGATCGTGCACTATCCTACGAGCAGTACTTC.

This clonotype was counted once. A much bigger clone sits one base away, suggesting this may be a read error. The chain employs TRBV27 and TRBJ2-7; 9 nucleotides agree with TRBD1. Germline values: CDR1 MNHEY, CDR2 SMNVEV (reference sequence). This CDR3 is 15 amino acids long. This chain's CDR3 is CANSVDRGQLYEQYF. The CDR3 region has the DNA TGTGCCAACAGTGTGGACAGGGGTCAACTGTACGAGCAGTACTTC.